The 10 T cell receptor beta chains in this list originate from one sample, sequenced in a study of cytomegalovirus exposure and HLA in healthy donors. The PCR made use of 60 Vbeta and 13 Jbeta primers. Here immunoSEQ multiplex PCR was the method, and the copy in TCRdb shows in-frame clones only, minus some. Among some 120,000 clones listed, under 85% were seen once. Sequences were obtained from PBMCs. The source of these receptors is a woman in her 50s in good health and CMV-seropositive.

This chain joins TRBV7-2 and TRBJ1-1; a weak D match, TRBD1 (5 bases). V was trimmed by 10 bases and J by 6 bases, leaving 18 bases between them. Germline V gives CDR1 SGHTA, CDR2 FQGNSA. This CDR3 has 13 amino acids. CDR3 in amino acids: CANSLREDAEAFF. In nucleotides, the CDR3 is TGTGCCAACTCCCTCAGGGAGGACGCTGAAGCTTTCTTT.

The rearrangement joins TRBV25-1 to TRBJ2-5; 7 bases match TRBD2. Trimming removed 1 base from V and 5 bases from J; junction bases left unmatched: 13. Germline V gives CDR1 MGHDK, CDR2 SYGVNS. The CDR3 is 17 amino acids. The DNA of the CDR3 is TGTGCCAGCAGTGAATTACCCCCCCCTAGCGGCGGGGAGACCCAGTACTTC. Protein product: CASSELPPPSGGETQYF.

Here the CDR3 reads CASSPRDSGSLSTDTQYF. Here the CDR3 DNA reads TGTGCCAGCAGCCCCAGAGATAGTGGGAGTCTTAGCACAGATACGCAGTATTTT. This chain joins TRBV7-9 and TRBJ2-3; D perhaps matches TRBD2 (5 bases). V shed 5 bases and J shed 0 bases, with 21 bases lying between them. The CDR3 is 18 amino acids. Germline V gene data show CDR1 as SEHNR and CDR2 as FQNEAQ (reference sequence).

CDR3 sequence (DNA): TGCGCCAGCAGCCGCCGACAGGGGTACCAAGAGACCCAGTACTTC. Protein product: CASSRRQGYQETQYF. V is TRBV4-3 and J is TRBJ2-5, with 8 nucleotides matching TRBD1. V lost 4 bases and J lost 0; bases outside the gene matches: 4. CDR1 LGHNA and CDR2 YSLEER come from the germline V gene. The CDR3 length is 15 residues.

V and J are TRBV7-9 and TRBJ1-2, with a weak D call TRBD1 (6 bases). CDR3 size: 15 residues. Germline V gene data show CDR1 as SEHNR and CDR2 as FQNEAQ (reference sequence). V was cut by 5 bases and J by 8 bases, with 21 bases left in between. The CDR3 reads CASSPSLGAGDGYTF. The CDR3 DNA reads as TGTGCCAGCAGCCCTTCACTGGGGGCGGGGGACGGCTACACCTTC.

This chain joins TRBV2 and TRBJ2-2; 7 bases are a match to TRBD1. This CDR3 contains 13 residues. V dropped 9 bases and J dropped 3; count of bases not matched to a gene: 4. Per the germline V gene, CDR1 is SNHLY and CDR2 is FYNNEI. DNA of the CDR3: TGTGCCAGTTTGACAGGGTACACCGGGGAGCTGTTTTTT. It codes for CASLTGYTGELFF.

This chain connects TRBV25-1 to TRBJ2-7; D is perhaps TRBD2 (7 bases). Germline assignment: CDR1 MGHDK and CDR2 SYGVNS. Trimming stripped 6 bases from V and 7 bases from J, with 19 bases between. CDR3 length: 14 residues. The CDR3 here is CASRPQGGVGEQYF. The CDR3 nucleotides read TGTGCCAGCAGACCACAAGGGGGGGTGGGGGAGCAGTACTTC.

This clone has only one observation. The CDR3 does not end in the conserved phenylalanine or tryptophan, so this is likely a read error. Because the CDR3's place on the DNA is in doubt, the DNA is left out and the CDR3 is given as listed by TCRdb. This chain's CDR3 is CASSIARGIFV. The chain uses TRBV19 and TRBJ1-1; the table's D gene call, TRBD1, was not cross checked with the DNA. Germline values: CDR1 LNHDA, CDR2 SQIVND (reference sequence). 11 amino acids form the CDR3, both terminal residues included.

This clone has only one observation. The CDR3 spells CSVAGGGSNEQYF. The CDR3 DNA sequence: TGCAGCGTTGCGGGGGGAGGGAGCAACGAGCAGTACTTC. The V and J genes are TRBV29-1 and TRBJ2-7; 7 bases are a match to TRBD2. The length of the CDR3 is 13 residues. CDR1 SQVTM and CDR2 ANQGSEA come from the germline V gene. V was pared by 4 bases and J by 5 bases, with 8 bases of the junction left unmatched.

This chain uses TRBV2 with TRBJ1-2; 7 positions agree with TRBD1. The CDR3 loop spans 16 amino acids. The ends lost 0 bases at V and 8 bases at J; junction bases unmatched: 12. Germline V CDR1 and CDR2: SNHLY, FYNNEI. The CDR3 region is CASSEAIGWRGGGYTF. The CDR3 DNA reads TGTGCCAGCAGTGAAGCGATAGGGTGGCGAGGGGGCGGCTACACCTTC.